A single TCR beta chain is shown here with its context. Here immunoSEQ multiplex PCR was the method, and the copy in TCRdb shows in-frame clones only, minus some. The sample records roughly 280,000 clones, less than 90% being singletons. This entry is derived from a study of blood T cell repertoires in COVID-19. Background on the study: Material from acute and convalescent COVID-19 was sourced from the United States, Italy and Spain. Nucleic acid was either cDNA or gDNA, and it came from T cells, B-cell-depleted T cells, or PBMCs.

CDR1 is MGHRA, CDR2 YSYEKL, per germline. The CDR3 extends over 14 amino acids. V lost 1 base and J 8 bases, leaving 9 bases between the germline ends. V is TRBV4-1 and J is TRBJ1-6, with unresolved D. Sequenced input: peripheral blood. This receptor was identified in a man aged 25-40 years with active or convalescent COVID-19. The CDR3 is CASSQVPVDSPLHF. For the CDR3, the DNA is TGCGCCAGCAGCCAAGTCCCGGTCGATTCACCCCTCCACTTT.